This TCR beta chain was identified in a study of cytomegalovirus exposure and HLA in healthy donors. Study-wide context: Earlier sequencing of approximately 180 million T cells yielded 100 million to 140 million unique TCR beta sequences. Study-wide points: Later work associated roughly 17,000 TCR beta sequences with HLA alleles at 0.05 false discovery rate. A classifier reportedly called cytomegalovirus status with high sensitivity and specificity.

Though nominally healthy at sampling, donors likely had unrecorded immune exposures. Both 60 Vbeta primers and 13 Jbeta primers went into the PCR. Profiling relied on immunoSEQ multiplex PCR, and the TCRdb table lists in-frame clones only, not all of them. In the table there are about 260,000 clones, 80% to 90% of which are singletons. A remark on this clone: Its target is not known.

Germline V gene sequence: CDR1 MNHNY, CDR2 SVGAGI (reference sequence). Trimming removed 4 bases from V and 5 bases from J; junction bases left unmatched: 10. The CDR3 covers 15 residues. The receptor was derived from a woman aged 35 to 49 in good health and CMV-seropositive. The rearrangement links TRBV6-6 to TRBJ1-2; 7 nucleotides match TRBD1. The specimen was PBMCs. CDR3 sequence reads: CASSSPGQRVYGYTF. The CDR3 coding sequence is TGTGCCAGCAGTTCGCCGGGACAGAGAGTTTATGGCTACACCTTC.